Listed below are T cell receptor beta chains from one sample, sequenced in a study of neoadjuvant anti-PD-1 for oral cavity cancer. TCRdb keeps only in-frame clones here, not all; method: immunoSEQ multiplex PCR. The table has 12,000 to 15,000 clones, 65% to 80% seen once. The sample consisted of PBMCs, taken before nivolumab (anti-PD-1) treatment. These receptors all come from a person between 40 and 79 years old with oral cavity squamous cell carcinoma. The CDR3 runs from the conserved cysteine through the conserved F or W. D genes are given only for firm matches. The size entry is marked missing in some rows and otherwise reads once, few, many or a size class.

CDR3: CASARDSQNSPLHF; DNA: TGCGCCAGTGCCCGGGACAGCCAAAATTCACCCCTCCACTTT; J: TRBJ1-6; D: TRBD1; V: TRBV10-1; size: .
CDR3: CASSLRGINEQFF; DNA: TGTGCCAGCAGTCTCCGGGGCATCAATGAGCAGTTCTTC; J: TRBJ2-1; D: .; V: TRBV25-1; size: .
CDR3: CAWSVKGGNEQYF; DNA: TGTGCCTGGAGTGTTAAGGGGGGTAACGAGCAGTACTTC; J: TRBJ2-7; D: .; V: TRBV30; size: once
CDR3: CAWSAGHLEKLFF; DNA: TGTGCCTGGAGTGCCGGACATTTGGAAAAACTGTTTTTT; J: TRBJ1-4; D: .; V: TRBV30; size: .
CDR3: CASSAGSAPNYGYTF; DNA: TGTGCCAGCAGCGCCGGCTCAGCCCCTAACTATGGCTACACCTTC; J: TRBJ1-2; D: .; V: TRBV7-6; size: .
CDR3: CASSVGGTFSGNTIYF; DNA: TGTGCCAGCAGCGTAGGAGGCACGTTCTCTGGAAACACCATATATTTT; J: TRBJ1-3; D: .; V: TRBV9; size: once
CDR3: CASSPGVPRWTNEKLFF; DNA: TGCGCCAGCAGCCCTGGGGTGCCGCGGTGGACTAATGAAAAACTGTTTTTT; J: TRBJ1-4; D: .; V: TRBV5-1; size: .
CDR3: CASSQEVAGGPGNEQFF; DNA: TGCGCCAGCAGCCAAGAGGTAGCGGGAGGGCCGGGGAATGAGCAGTTCTTC; J: TRBJ2-1; D: TRBD2; V: TRBV4-1; size: .
CDR3: CSADRGMNTEAFF; DNA: TGCAGCGCCGACAGGGGGATGAACACTGAAGCTTTCTTT; J: TRBJ1-1; D: TRBD1; V: TRBV29-1; size: .
CDR3: CASSIGWGSYEQYF; DNA: TGTGCCAGTAGTATCGGATGGGGGTCCTACGAGCAGTACTTC; J: TRBJ2-7; D: .; V: TRBV19; size: once
CDR3: CASSLSAGEASNEQFF; DNA: TGCGCCAGCAGCTTGTCAGCGGGAGAGGCTAGCAATGAGCAGTTCTTC; J: TRBJ2-1; D: TRBD2; V: TRBV5-1; size: .
CDR3: CASSLVQGGNTQYF; DNA: TGCGCCAGCAGCTTGGTGCAGGGCGGGAATACGCAGTATTTT; J: TRBJ2-3; D: .; V: TRBV5-1; size: once
CDR3: CASSMGRQGFDKNIQYF; DNA: TGTGCCAGTAGTATGGGGCGACAGGGCTTTGACAAAAACATTCAGTACTTC; J: TRBJ2-4; D: TRBD1; V: TRBV19; size: .
CDR3: CASSEIYGTEAFF; DNA: TGTGCCAGCAGTGAAATATATGGGACTGAAGCTTTCTTT; J: TRBJ1-1; D: .; V: TRBV6-1; size: .
CDR3: CAWSPRTGTYGYTF; DNA: TGTGCCTGGAGCCCCCGAACAGGAACCTATGGCTACACCTTC; J: TRBJ1-2; D: .; V: TRBV30; size: .
CDR3: CASSQVAGVPYNEQFF; DNA: TGCGCCAGCAGCCAAGTTGCGGGAGTTCCATACAATGAGCAGTTCTTC; J: TRBJ2-1; D: TRBD2; V: TRBV4-1; size: .
CDR3: CASSLVGGTGNTIYF; DNA: TGCGCCAGCAGCTTGGTCGGGGGGACGGGAAACACCATATATTTT; J: TRBJ1-3; D: .; V: TRBV5-1; size: .
CDR3: CASSPDRSPYEQYF; DNA: TGTGCCAGCAGCCCCGATCGGTCCCCCTACGAGCAGTACTTC; J: TRBJ2-7; D: .; V: TRBV13; size: .
CDR3: CASSVPRGADGYTF; DNA: TGTGCCAGCAGCGTCCCGAGGGGCGCCGATGGCTACACCTTC; J: TRBJ1-2; D: .; V: TRBV5-4; size: once
CDR3: CAISQGAYNSPLHF; DNA: TGTGCCATCAGTCAGGGGGCCTATAATTCACCCCTCCACTTT; J: TRBJ1-6; D: TRBD1; V: TRBV10-3; size: few
CDR3: CASTPGPSFNEKLFF; DNA: TGCGCCAGCACCCCCGGACCGTCTTTTAATGAAAAACTGTTTTTT; J: TRBJ1-4; D: .; V: TRBV5-1; size: .
CDR3: CASSYSRADTGELFF; DNA: TGTGCCAGCAGTTACTCGAGGGCGGACACCGGGGAGCTGTTTTTT; J: TRBJ2-2; D: .; V: TRBV6-5; size: .
CDR3: CASSIGTPIPGELFF; DNA: TGTGCCAGTAGTATAGGGACCCCCATACCCGGGGAGCTGTTTTTT; J: TRBJ2-2; D: .; V: TRBV19; size: .
CDR3: CASSYGTGSREQYF; DNA: TGTGCCAGCAGTTACGGGACAGGTTCGCGAGAGCAGTACTTC; J: TRBJ2-7; D: TRBD1; V: TRBV7-9; size: .
CDR3: CASSLGDSSYEQYF; DNA: TGTGCCAGCAGCTTAGGGGACAGCTCCTACGAGCAGTACTTC; J: TRBJ2-7; D: TRBD1; V: TRBV11-1; size: .
CDR3: CASSLVGGSSYEQYF; DNA: TGCGCCAGCAGCTTGGTAGGGGGGAGCTCCTACGAGCAGTACTTC; J: TRBJ2-7; D: .; V: TRBV5-1; size: .
CDR3: CASSYSAEQYF; DNA: TGTGCCAGCAGTTACTCAGCTGAGCAGTACTTC; J: TRBJ2-7; D: .; V: TRBV6-5; size: .
CDR3: CASSEIRGFLFGYTF; DNA: TGTGCCAGCAGTGAAATTCGGGGGTTTCTTTTCGGCTACACCTTC; J: TRBJ1-2; D: .; V: TRBV6-1; size: .
CDR3: CASKVAGVGEQFF; DNA: TGTGCCAGCAAGGTAGCGGGAGTGGGTGAGCAGTTCTTC; J: TRBJ2-1; D: TRBD2; V: TRBV2; size: .
CDR3: CASSGRDLSNQPQHF; DNA: TGTGCCAGCAGTGGACGTGATTTGAGCAATCAGCCCCAGCATTTT; J: TRBJ1-5; D: .; V: TRBV2; size: few
CDR3: CATMTRQLSPGANVLTF; DNA: TGTGCCACCATGACGCGACAACTCAGTCCTGGGGCCAACGTCCTGACTTTC; J: TRBJ2-6; D: .; V: TRBV28; size: .
CDR3: CASSDLHQETQYF; DNA: TGTGCCAGCAGTGACTTACACCAAGAGACCCAGTACTTC; J: TRBJ2-5; D: .; V: TRBV2; size: .
CDR3: CAWSLLGAEAFF; DNA: TGTGCCTGGAGTCTATTGGGGGCTGAAGCTTTCTTT; J: TRBJ1-1; D: .; V: TRBV30; size: few
CDR3: CASGGQGRGYTF; DNA: TGTGCCAGTGGAGGACAGGGGCGAGGCTACACCTTC; J: TRBJ1-2; D: TRBD1; V: TRBV19; size: .
CDR3: CATQTDGYRNQPQHF; DNA: TGTGCCACCCAAACTGACGGTTACCGCAATCAGCCCCAGCATTTT; J: TRBJ1-5; D: .; V: TRBV2; size: .
CDR3: CSVERGRGETQYF; DNA: TGCAGCGTTGAGAGGGGTCGGGGCGAGACCCAGTACTTC; J: TRBJ2-5; D: .; V: TRBV29-1; size: few
CDR3: CASRAGDTQYF; DNA: TGTGCCAGCAGGGCGGGGGATACGCAGTATTTT; J: TRBJ2-3; D: .; V: TRBV6-4; size: .
CDR3: CASSDLTGGPNYNEQFF; DNA: TGTGCCAGCAGTGATCTCACGGGGGGCCCGAACTACAATGAGCAGTTCTTC; J: TRBJ2-1; D: .; V: TRBV6-4; size: .
CDR3: CASSQVGREVPDTQYF; DNA: TGCGCCAGCAGCCAAGTTGGTCGAGAAGTGCCAGATACGCAGTATTTT; J: TRBJ2-3; D: .; V: TRBV4-1; size: .
CDR3: CASSFGGDYGYTF; DNA: TGCGCCAGCAGCTTTGGAGGAGACTATGGCTACACCTTC; J: TRBJ1-2; D: .; V: TRBV5-1; size: .
CDR3: CASSYTATGGEETQYF; DNA: TGTGCCAGCAGTTACACCGCAACGGGGGGCGAAGAGACCCAGTACTTC; J: TRBJ2-5; D: .; V: TRBV6-5; size: .
CDR3: CASSLVYRNTEAFF; DNA: TGCGCCAGCAGCTTGGTATACAGAAACACTGAAGCTTTCTTT; J: TRBJ1-1; D: .; V: TRBV5-1; size: .
CDR3: CASSEAYEQYF; DNA: TGTGCCAGCAGTGAAGCTTACGAGCAGTACTTC; J: TRBJ2-7; D: .; V: TRBV2; size: .
CDR3: CASSLEEEGYEQFF; DNA: TGTGCCAGCAGCTTGGAGGAGGAGGGCTATGAGCAGTTCTTC; J: TRBJ2-1; D: .; V: TRBV7-6; size: .
CDR3: CASSLPGVRDYGYTF; DNA: TGTGCCAGCAGCCTTCCAGGGGTGAGGGACTATGGCTACACCTTC; J: TRBJ1-2; D: .; V: TRBV7-9; size: .
CDR3: CASSKGWDYEQYF; DNA: TGTGCCAGCAGCAAGGGGTGGGACTACGAGCAGTACTTC; J: TRBJ2-7; D: .; V: TRBV9; size: .
CDR3: CAISSFGARYEQYF; DNA: TGTGCCATCAGTTCTTTCGGGGCAAGATACGAGCAGTACTTC; J: TRBJ2-7; D: .; V: TRBV10-3; size: .
CDR3: CASSIQGVGTLSTEAFF; DNA: TGCGCCAGCAGCATTCAGGGTGTGGGAACCCTGAGCACTGAAGCTTTCTTT; J: TRBJ1-1; D: .; V: TRBV5-1; size: .
CDR3: CASSEASRLWDGFGSPLHF; DNA: TGTGCCAGCAGTGAAGCGAGTAGATTGTGGGACGGGTTTGGATCACCCCTCCACTTT; J: TRBJ1-6; D: .; V: TRBV2; size: .
CDR3: CASSQFLPTGGRGQPQHF; DNA: TGCGCCAGCAGCCAATTTCTACCCACGGGGGGACGGGGTCAGCCCCAGCATTTT; J: TRBJ1-5; D: .; V: TRBV4-1; size: .
CDR3: CASSPSTGTANTGELFF; DNA: TGTGCCAGCAGCCCGAGCACCGGGACGGCGAACACCGGGGAGCTGTTTTTT; J: TRBJ2-2; D: .; V: TRBV11-2; size: .
CDR3: CAWSGGLGLTDTQYF; DNA: TGTGCCTGGAGCGGCGGGTTAGGGCTCACAGATACGCAGTATTTT; J: TRBJ2-3; D: .; V: TRBV30; size: .
CDR3: CASSEALGGPTF; DNA: TGTGCCAGCAGTGAAGCGCTTGGGGGGCCCACCTTC; J: TRBJ1-2; D: .; V: TRBV6-1; size: .
CDR3: CASRDRPGADTDTQYF; DNA: TGCGCCAGCAGAGATCGTCCTGGGGCCGACACAGATACGCAGTATTTT; J: TRBJ2-3; D: .; V: TRBV5-1; size: .
CDR3: CASSLGPLTGNTIYF; DNA: TGTGCCAGCAGCTTAGGTCCATTGACTGGAAACACCATATATTTT; J: TRBJ1-3; D: .; V: TRBV7-2; size: few
CDR3: CASSLASPKYGYEQYF; DNA: TGTGCCAGCAGCTTGGCGAGCCCGAAATACGGCTACGAGCAGTACTTC; J: TRBJ2-7; D: .; V: TRBV5-5; size: once
CDR3: CASSRGYRGRYGYTF; DNA: TGTGCCAGCAGCCGCGGATACAGGGGCCGGTATGGCTACACCTTC; J: TRBJ1-2; D: TRBD1; V: TRBV7-9; size: few
CDR3: CAWSVPLWESYNSPLHF; DNA: TGTGCCTGGAGTGTACCTTTGTGGGAGTCCTATAATTCACCCCTCCACTTT; J: TRBJ1-6; D: .; V: TRBV30; size: .
CDR3: CASSQDWDRGYNSPLHF; DNA: TGTGCCAGCAGCCAAGACTGGGACAGGGGATATAATTCACCCCTCCACTTT; J: TRBJ1-6; D: TRBD1; V: TRBV14; size: .